This T cell receptor beta chain was identified during a study of monozygotic twins with inflammatory bowel disease. Overall study findings and caveats: Patients with IBD had less TCRbeta diversity (inverse Simpson) than their healthy co-twins. IBD patients share fewer clonotypes with other people than healthy twins do, especially with disease activity.

This CDR3 contains 14 residues. CDR1 is DFQATT, CDR2 SNEGSKA, per germline (reference sequence). Blood, 2.5 to 3 ml, was drawn per donor. TCRdb re-called the 5' RACE reads and catalogs CDR3 proteins one per entry, DNA excluded. The listing records roughly 300,000 distinct CDR3 sequences. With regard to this clonotype: As yet, its antigen is unknown.

V and J are TRBV20-1 and TRBJ2-3; checking the TCRdb D call of TRBD2 is not possible without DNA. This receptor was taken from a human donor with ulcerative colitis or Crohn's disease, or a healthy co-twin of an affected twin (not recorded which). Sequenced sample: blood. The CDR3 sequence is CSAKTSGRTDTQYF.